A selection of T cell receptor beta chains follows, all from one sample in a study of a mutant IDH1 vaccine in newly diagnosed glioma. TCRdb's table, derived via immunoSEQ multiplex PCR, lists solely in-frame clones and lacks some. The sample carries more than 80,000 clones, around 82% recorded once. Sequenced material: PBMCs, taken from a glioma patient treated with radiotherapy, temozolomide or both. Source of these receptors: a woman in her fifties or sixties with glioma. Each CDR3 is given with its conserved first and last residue. Each record gives: D gene, V gene, CDR3 length, clone size, J gene, CDR3 DNA, CDR3 protein. D genes are given only for firm matches. Clone size is given for some rows only: seen once, a few or many times, or a class if the clone is expanded.

d_call: NA
v_call: TRBV19
cdr3_length: 15
clone_size: NA
j_call: TRBJ1-4
cdr3_nt: TGTGCCAGTAGTAGAGATTCCTCAACTAATGAAAAACTGTTTTTT
cdr3_aa: CASSRDSSTNEKLFF

d_call: NA
v_call: TRBV16
cdr3_length: 15
clone_size: NA
j_call: TRBJ2-7
cdr3_nt: TGTGCCAGCAGCCCCCTCCGGCAGGGAGGCGACGAGCAGTACTTC
cdr3_aa: CASSPLRQGGDEQYF

d_call: NA
v_call: TRBV5-4
cdr3_length: 13
clone_size: NA
j_call: TRBJ1-1
cdr3_nt: TGTGCCAGCAGCTCACGGGCTTCCACTGAAGCTTTCTTT
cdr3_aa: CASSSRASTEAFF

d_call: NA
v_call: TRBV5-1
cdr3_length: 13
clone_size: NA
j_call: TRBJ1-2
cdr3_nt: TGCGCCAGCAGCGACGGAGGTGGCTATGGCTACACCTTC
cdr3_aa: CASSDGGGYGYTF

d_call: NA
v_call: TRBV14
cdr3_length: 13
clone_size: NA
j_call: TRBJ2-3
cdr3_nt: TGTGCCAGCAGCCAAATCAGTTTGGATACGCAGTATTTT
cdr3_aa: CASSQISLDTQYF

d_call: NA
v_call: TRBV30
cdr3_length: 16
clone_size: NA
j_call: TRBJ1-2
cdr3_nt: TGTGCCTGTCCCAGAACCTCAGGGGCAGGAGCCTATGGCTACACCTTC
cdr3_aa: CACPRTSGAGAYGYTF

d_call: TRBD2
v_call: TRBV25-1
cdr3_length: 13
clone_size: NA
j_call: TRBJ2-7
cdr3_nt: TGTGCCACCCTGATGTCGGGGGGTTCCGAGCAGTACTTC
cdr3_aa: CATLMSGGSEQYF

d_call: NA
v_call: TRBV27
cdr3_length: 13
clone_size: NA
j_call: TRBJ2-7
cdr3_nt: TGTGCCAGCAGTTGGCAGGGGAGCTACGAGCAGTACTTC
cdr3_aa: CASSWQGSYEQYF

d_call: NA
v_call: TRBV7-2
cdr3_length: 14
clone_size: NA
j_call: TRBJ2-2
cdr3_nt: TGTGCCAGCAGCTTAAGTAGGGGGACCGGGGAGCTGTTTTTT
cdr3_aa: CASSLSRGTGELFF

d_call: NA
v_call: TRBV7-9
cdr3_length: 19
clone_size: NA
j_call: TRBJ2-6
cdr3_nt: TGTGCCAGCCGACCGCGGCGGGTGGAGCTCCACTCTGGGGCCAACGTCCTGACTTTC
cdr3_aa: CASRPRRVELHSGANVLTF

d_call: NA
v_call: TRBV7-2
cdr3_length: 11
clone_size: NA
j_call: TRBJ1-2
cdr3_nt: TGTGCCAGCAGCTTAAACTATGGCTACACCTTC
cdr3_aa: CASSLNYGYTF

d_call: TRBD1
v_call: TRBV4-2
cdr3_length: 16
clone_size: NA
j_call: TRBJ1-5
cdr3_nt: TGTGCCAGCAGCCCCGTGGGTACAGGGGGCTCTCAGCCCCAGCATTTT
cdr3_aa: CASSPVGTGGSQPQHF

d_call: NA
v_call: TRBV11-2
cdr3_length: 15
clone_size: NA
j_call: TRBJ2-1
cdr3_nt: TGTGCCAGCAGCTTAGGTCGCCAGCTTTACAATGAGCAGTTCTTC
cdr3_aa: CASSLGRQLYNEQFF

d_call: TRBD1
v_call: TRBV5-6
cdr3_length: 17
clone_size: NA
j_call: TRBJ2-3
cdr3_nt: TGTGCCAGCAGCTTGGGGACAGGTTTCTCTAGCACAGATACGCAGTATTTT
cdr3_aa: CASSLGTGFSSTDTQYF

d_call: TRBD1
v_call: TRBV5-1
cdr3_length: 13
clone_size: NA
j_call: TRBJ2-7
cdr3_nt: TGCGCCAGCAGCTCGACAGGGTCCTACGAGCAGTACTTC
cdr3_aa: CASSSTGSYEQYF

d_call: NA
v_call: TRBV6-5
cdr3_length: 13
clone_size: NA
j_call: TRBJ1-1
cdr3_nt: TGTGCCAGCAGTTCGGGAATGAACACTGAAGCTTTCTTT
cdr3_aa: CASSSGMNTEAFF

d_call: NA
v_call: TRBV19
cdr3_length: 13
clone_size: NA
j_call: TRBJ1-5
cdr3_nt: TGTGCCAGTAGTATTGGAACCAATCAGCCCCAGCATTTT
cdr3_aa: CASSIGTNQPQHF

d_call: NA
v_call: TRBV7-2
cdr3_length: 14
clone_size: NA
j_call: TRBJ1-1
cdr3_nt: TGTGCCAGCAGCTTATTAACAGGGAACACTGAAGCTTTCTTT
cdr3_aa: CASSLLTGNTEAFF

d_call: NA
v_call: TRBV2
cdr3_length: 14
clone_size: NA
j_call: TRBJ2-7
cdr3_nt: TGTGCCAGCAGTGGGACAGAAAGCTCCTACGAGCAGTACTTC
cdr3_aa: CASSGTESSYEQYF

d_call: NA
v_call: TRBV6-5
cdr3_length: 14
clone_size: NA
j_call: TRBJ1-2
cdr3_nt: TGTGCCAGCAGGATGGACAGCCGATACTATGGCTACACCTTC
cdr3_aa: CASRMDSRYYGYTF

d_call: NA
v_call: TRBV20-1
cdr3_length: 10
clone_size: NA
j_call: TRBJ1-2
cdr3_nt: TGCAGTGCCTTCCGGGCCTCTTACACCTTC
cdr3_aa: CSAFRASYTF

d_call: NA
v_call: TRBV5-6
cdr3_length: 13
clone_size: NA
j_call: TRBJ1-1
cdr3_nt: TGTGCCAGCAGCTTGGTGGTGAACACTGAAGCTTTCTTT
cdr3_aa: CASSLVVNTEAFF

d_call: TRBD2
v_call: TRBV7-3
cdr3_length: 16
clone_size: few
j_call: TRBJ2-6
cdr3_nt: TGTGCCAGCAGCTTACTAACTAGCGGGGAGGTCAACGTCCTGACTTTC
cdr3_aa: CASSLLTSGEVNVLTF

d_call: TRBD1
v_call: TRBV6-5
cdr3_length: 14
clone_size: NA
j_call: TRBJ1-1
cdr3_nt: TGTGCCAGCAGTGCAGGGACAGGGGGCACTGAAGCTTTCTTT
cdr3_aa: CASSAGTGGTEAFF

d_call: NA
v_call: TRBV5-1
cdr3_length: 14
clone_size: NA
j_call: TRBJ1-5
cdr3_nt: TGCGCCAGCAGCCCACAGGGTAACAATCAGCCCCAGCATTTT
cdr3_aa: CASSPQGNNQPQHF